This TCR beta chain was recovered during a study of early T cells in non-severe SARS-CoV-2 infection. Separate cDNA molecules each had unique molecular identifiers attached to them. TCRdb recomputed calls from the 5' RACE reads with MiXCR, one row per CDR3 protein. This sample has 80,000 or so distinct CDR3 sequences, with about 14% found just once. This CDR3 contains 14 residues. V dropped 7 bases and J dropped 5 bases, with 14 bases sitting between them. Germline CDR1 and CDR2: LNHDA and SQIVND (reference sequence). Sample: whole blood. The genes are TRBV19 and TRBJ2-2; possibly TRBD2 for D (6 bases). The clonotype was recovered from an adult who was a healthcare worker with PCR-confirmed SARS-CoV-2 infection or an uninfected control (not recorded which). The CDR3 region is CASTPLARTGELFF. Here the CDR3 DNA reads TGTGCCAGTACTCCTCTAGCGCGTACCGGGGAGCTGTTTTTT. Together with reference TRBV19 and TRBJ2-2, the CDR3 gives the full variable domain: DGGITQSPKYLFRKEGQNVTLSCEQNLNHDAMYWYRQDPGQGLRLIYYSQIVNDFQKGDIAEGYSVSREKKESFPLTVTSAQKNPTAFYLCASTPLARTGELFFGEGSRLTVL.